What follows are 10 T cell receptor beta chains derived from one specimen sequenced in a study of PD-L1 blockade in urothelial cancer. Using immunoSEQ multiplex PCR, the repertoire was profiled, and TCRdb retains in-frame clones only, with some absent. The repertoire holds roughly 130,000 clones, with less than 85% as singletons. Time point noted: pretreatment peripheral blood. The sample here was PBMCs, taken around atezolizumab (anti-PD-L1) treatment. These receptor sequences come from a man aged 45 to 65 with urothelial cancer.

The chain links TRBV27 to TRBJ1-6; the match to TRBD1 covers 7 bases. The trim removed 10 bases at V and 7 bases at J, leaving 7 bases unmatched. The germline V gene has CDR1 MNHEY and CDR2 SMNVEV (reference sequence). CDR3 length: 13 amino acids. CDR3 loop: CATTTGWNSPLHF. DNA of the CDR3: TGTGCCACCACGACAGGGTGGAATTCACCCCTCCACTTT.

The chain uses TRBV19 and TRBJ1-6; 9 nucleotides agree with TRBD1. Losses at the gene ends were 3 bases for V and 2 bases for J; bases not matched to a gene: 5. This CDR3 is 17 amino acids long. Germline values: CDR1 LNHDA, CDR2 SQIVND (reference sequence). The CDR3 region is CASSISRTGAYNSPLHF. CDR3 bases: TGTGCCAGTAGTATTTCGAGGACAGGGGCCTATAATTCACCCCTCCACTTT.

The chain uses TRBV2 and TRBJ2-7; D unresolved. V dropped 6 bases and J dropped 5 bases, with 8 bases sitting between them. Germline CDR1 and CDR2: SNHLY and FYNNEI. The CDR3 is made up of 11 amino acids. As DNA, the CDR3 is TGTGCCAGCAGCAGGTCTCACGAGCAGTACTTC. Encoded protein: CASSRSHEQYF.

The gene calls are TRBV19 and TRBJ1-5; weak D call: TRBD1 (6 bases). The CDR3 has 13 amino acids. Trimming took 7 bases from V and 7 from J, leaving 14 bases between them. CDR1 LNHDA and CDR2 SQIVND come from the germline V gene (reference sequence). The CDR3 coding sequence is TGTGCCAGTACCATACAGGGTGGACAGCCCCAGCATTTT. Its translation is CASTIQGGQPQHF. Full variable domain (missing parts from reference TRBV19 and TRBJ1-5): DGGITQSPKYLFRKEGQNVTLSCEQNLNHDAMYWYRQDPGQGLRLIYYSQIVNDFQKGDIAEGYSVSREKKESFPLTVTSAQKNPTAFYLCASTIQGGQPQHFGDGTRLSIL.

The rearrangement uses TRBV9 and TRBJ2-5; 8 nucleotides align to TRBD1. The CDR3 has 16 residues. V gave up 3 bases and J gave up 7 bases; unmatched junction bases: 14. CDR1 and CDR2 (germline): SGDLS, YYNGEE. The CDR3 loop reads CASSAAPGTGVGTQYF. DNA of the CDR3: TGTGCCAGCAGCGCTGCCCCCGGGACAGGTGTAGGGACCCAGTACTTC.

V usage is TRBV28 and J usage is TRBJ1-5, with D maybe TRBD1 (5 bases). Trimming removed 9 bases from V and 2 bases from J, with 11 bases in between. CDR1 is MDHEN and CDR2 is SYDVKM in the germline V gene. The CDR3 sequence is 13 residues long. Written as DNA, the CDR3 is TGTGCCAGTACGCGGGGGGGCAATCAGCCCCAGCATTTT. This encodes CASTRGGNQPQHF.

The chain links TRBV19 to TRBJ1-1, with D perhaps matching TRBD1 (5 bases). Germline V gives CDR1 LNHDA, CDR2 SQIVND (reference sequence). The CDR3 sequence is 17 residues long. Trimming pared 6 bases from V and 0 bases from J, leaving 20 bases between. The CDR3 bases are TGTGCCAGTAGATCGCAGGGTGCGGGGTGGGTGAACACTGAAGCTTTCTTT. It encodes CASRSQGAGWVNTEAFF.

The V and J genes are TRBV6-5 and TRBJ1-2; TRBD1 aligns across 9 bases. The CDR3 contains 12 residues. The ends lost 7 bases at V and 7 bases at J; junction bases unmatched: 4. Germline CDR1 is MNHEY and CDR2 is SVGAGI. Here the CDR3 DNA reads TGTGCCAGCACCCGGACAGGGGCTGGCTACACCTTC. This encodes CASTRTGAGYTF.

This rearrangement joins TRBV9 to TRBJ1-5; 8 nucleotides align to TRBD1. The germline V gene encodes CDR1 SGDLS and CDR2 YYNGEE. The CDR3 extends over 15 amino acids. V was clipped by 5 bases and J by 4 bases; unmatched bases: 8. The CDR3: CASSLNGQGNQPQHF. The CDR3 nucleotides are TGTGCCAGCAGTTTAAACGGACAGGGAAATCAGCCCCAGCATTTT.

The chain recombines TRBV13 with TRBJ1-4; D uncertain. Trimming took off 5 bases at V and 7 bases at J, with 14 bases between the two ends. The CDR3 runs to 14 residues. Germline CDR1 reads PRHDT; CDR2 reads FYEKMQ (reference sequence). The CDR3: CASSTLGYGEKLFF. The CDR3 region has the DNA TGTGCCAGCAGCACACTGGGCTACGGTGAAAAACTGTTTTTT.